Listed here are 21 T cell receptor beta chains from one sample, sequenced in a study of T cells expressing NK-cell markers. TCRdb reanalyzed the 5' RACE reads and collapses them to one entry per CDR3 protein, without DNA. The sample is made up of roughly 390,000 distinct CDR3 sequences, and the top ten hold around 5.3% of it. Sequenced input: blood T cells: a sorted CD56 or NKG2C T cell subset, CD4+ or CD8+ T cells, or bulk PBMC T cells (not recorded which). The receptors shown here come from a man aged 18 to 70 in good health.

The V gene is TRBV19, the J gene TRBJ2-2; TCRdb proposes TRBD2, but this gene call is untestable without DNA. In germline, CDR1 is LNHDA, CDR2 SQIVND (reference sequence). The CDR3 sequence is 16 residues long. CDR3 protein: CASSVEASVYTGELFF.

The CDR3 sequence: CASSSAGYNQPQHF. This chain links TRBV6-5 with TRBJ1-5. Germline CDR1 MNHEY, CDR2 SVGAGI. This CDR3 is 14 amino acids long.

The rearrangement uses TRBV20-1 and TRBJ1-2; TCRdb's D gene call, TRBD1, goes unchecked for lack of DNA. The CDR3 extends over 18 amino acids. Germline CDR1 is DFQATT and CDR2 is SNEGSKA (reference sequence). The CDR3 loop is CSARDPHGPGGPPYGYTF.

The genes are TRBV4-1 and TRBJ2-2; TCRdb calls TRBD2, which cannot be checked without DNA. The germline CDR1 and CDR2 sequences are MGHRA and YSYEKL. The CDR3 covers 16 residues. CDR3 amino acids: CASSQGLAGARGELFF.

The rearrangement joins TRBV5-1 to TRBJ2-3; no DNA is available, so the TRBD2 call from TCRdb remains unchecked. The CDR3 runs to 16 residues. Germline V gene data show CDR1 as SGHRS and CDR2 as YFSETQ. This chain's CDR3 is CASSLASGPPTDTQYF.

The rearrangement uses TRBV28 and TRBJ2-1; checking the TCRdb D call of TRBD2 is not possible without DNA. CDR1 is MDHEN, CDR2 SYDVKM, per germline. CDR3 size: 13 residues. The CDR3 here is CASTTRGHNEQFF.

This chain connects TRBV18 to TRBJ2-7; TCRdb's assignment of TRBD1 cannot be checked, as there is no DNA. Germline V gene sequence: CDR1 KGHSH, CDR2 LQKENI. CDR3 size: 15 residues. CDR3 in amino acids: CASSQFGTGTYQQYF.

The chain has TRBV7-9 and TRBJ1-2; TCRdb's D call of TRBD1 is untestable without DNA. The CDR3 runs 16 residues. Germline CDR1 reads SEHNR; CDR2 reads FQNEAQ (reference sequence). CDR3 amino acids: CASSSPTGTGGLGYTF.

V usage is TRBV7-8 and J usage is TRBJ1-2; TCRdb names TRBD1, which stays unverified in the absence of DNA. Germline V gene data show CDR1 as SGHVS and CDR2 as FQNEAQ. The CDR3 length is 15 residues. The CDR3 reads CASSLVASGDYGYTF.

The chain is built from TRBV4-1 and TRBJ2-1; the TCRdb call, TRBD2, lacks DNA for checking. The germline V gene encodes CDR1 MGHRA and CDR2 YSYEKL. The CDR3 extends over 17 amino acids. CDR3: CASSQIGRQRGGNEQFF.

V is TRBV20-1 and J is TRBJ2-4. CDR1 is DFQATT and CDR2 is SNEGSKA in the germline V gene (reference sequence). This CDR3 region has 14 residues. The CDR3 loop is CSAAEGVAKNIQYF.

The chain uses TRBV7-9 and TRBJ1-5; TCRdb returns TRBD1, unconfirmable since there is no DNA. Germline V gene lookup returns CDR1 SEHNR and CDR2 FQNEAQ (reference sequence). The CDR3 has 15 amino acids. CDR3 residues: CASSKTGTGGQPQHF.

The rearrangement uses TRBV12-3 or TRBV12-4 and TRBJ2-1; TCRdb reports TRBD2, a call that lacks DNA to check it against. This CDR3 is built from 14 residues. CDR3 amino acids: CASSYRSGGGEQFF.

The J gene is TRBJ2-5, the V gene TRBV19; absent DNA, TCRdb's TRBD1 call cannot be checked. Germline loops: CDR1 LNHDA, CDR2 SQIVND (reference sequence). The CDR3 consists of 14 residues. The CDR3 loop is CASSAGLGGETQYF.

The chain uses TRBV2 and TRBJ2-3; TCRdb picks TRBD1, but there is no DNA to check that call. The CDR3 is made up of 14 amino acids. Germline CDR1 and CDR2: SNHLY and FYNNEI. CDR3 protein: CAGRGGLAADTQYF.

The V and J genes are TRBV28 and TRBJ1-2; no DNA is available, so the TRBD1 call from TCRdb remains unchecked. CDR1 is MDHEN and CDR2 is SYDVKM in the germline V gene. The CDR3 is 15 amino acids. The CDR3 protein is CASRSRDRGIYGYTF.

The chain carries TRBV27 and TRBJ1-4. The germline V gene has CDR1 MNHEY and CDR2 SMNVEV (reference sequence). The length of the CDR3 is 14 residues. The CDR3 spells CASSGKRGYEKLFF. Together with reference TRBV27 and TRBJ1-4, the CDR3 gives the full variable domain: EAQVTQNPRYLITVTGKKLTVTCSQNMNHEYMSWYRQDPGLGLRQIYYSMNVEVTDKGDVPEGYKVSRKEKRNFPLILESPSPNQTSLYFCASSGKRGYEKLFFGSGTQLSVL.

This rearrangement joins TRBV6-1 to TRBJ2-3; the TCRdb call, TRBD2, lacks DNA for checking. Germline assignment: CDR1 MNHNS and CDR2 SASEGT. The CDR3 consists of 17 residues. The CDR3: CASSEETGLAGVNTQYF.

The chain has TRBV18 and TRBJ2-1; TCRdb calls TRBD1, which cannot be checked without DNA. The CDR3 has 15 amino acids. Germline CDR1 is KGHSH and CDR2 is LQKENI. The CDR3 is CASSWGGGALNEQFF.

The J gene is TRBJ2-7, the V gene TRBV7-8; TCRdb's assignment of TRBD1 cannot be checked, as there is no DNA. CDR3 size: 14 residues. The germline V gene encodes CDR1 SGHVS and CDR2 FQNEAQ. This CDR3 reads CASSDRGGRYEQYF.

This chain links TRBV15 with TRBJ2-1; the TCRdb call, TRBD1, lacks DNA for checking. The CDR3 runs 16 residues. Germline lookup yields CDR1 LNHNV and CDR2 YYDKDF (reference sequence). The CDR3: CATSRSRDITYNEQFF.